This T cell receptor (beta chain) was sequenced during a study of CD8+ T cells in alopecia areata. Germline lookup yields CDR1 SNHLY and CDR2 FYNNEI. The ends lost 7 bases at V and 4 bases at J; junction bases unmatched: 13. This CDR3 is built from 18 residues. TCR sequencing used cDNA made by reverse transcription of extracted RNA. The method was immunoSEQ multiplex PCR; TCRdb's version includes in-frame clones alone and lacks a portion of them. The profile shows 270,000 or so clones, roughly 60% of them singletons. Treatment here: oral pan-JAK inhibitor, 5-10 mg twice daily. About this clone itself: Its cognate antigen is unknown.

Study-level results: Scalp sequencing captures resident alphabeta T cells of normal skin too. Scalp clonality and expanded CD8+ clones among the top 100 were significantly decreased by tofacitinib. Normal scalp had lower clonality than lesional scalp, with alopecia totalis/universalis lesions showing this most strongly.

The sequence came from a human donor with alopecia areata. The sequencing here drew on CD4+ T cells sorted from blood, taken at week 24, from a patient treated with tofacitinib. This sequence joins TRBV2 and TRBJ2-1; 13 positions match TRBD2. Written as DNA, the CDR3 is TGTGCCAGCATCACGGGACTAGCGGGGCCAACCGGGTACAATGAGCAGTTCTTC. The encoded protein is CASITGLAGPTGYNEQFF.